The present T cell receptor beta chain was sequenced within a study of blood T cells in healthy people across ages. Points from the study as a whole: Diversity figures derived from one million T cells were judged to underestimate the true value.

Germline V lookup: CDR1 SGHTA, CDR2 FQGNSA. With V trimmed by 5 bases and J by 8 bases, 9 bases remained unmatched. The CDR3 has 14 residues. Through a sample-barcoded 5' primer and a J-beta primer mix, a second PCR was run for roughly 7 to 12 cycles. MiXCR was run by TCRdb on the 5' RACE reads, yielding one entry per CDR3 protein. This table has roughly 930,000 distinct CDR3 sequences, around 48% appearing once. This clonotype appeared a few times. Its antigen is currently unknown. About 10 milliliters of peripheral blood were drawn from each donor into EDTA-treated tubes. Extraction yielded at least 5 micrograms of total RNA per sample.

The receptor's source is a man younger than 40 in good health. The rearrangement links TRBV7-2 to TRBJ2-1, with 7 bases identical to TRBD2. Input material: blood. CDR3 sequence: CASSPLGGIDEQFF. The CDR3, as DNA: TGTGCCAGCAGCCCTCTCGGGGGGATCGATGAGCAGTTCTTC.